A single sample is the source of the 7 T cell receptor beta chains below, sequenced in a study of technical replicates of blood from a handful of donors (dated by TCRdb to the late 2010s). To prepare the library, the immunoSEQ multiplex PCR assay was applied. Imported from immuneACCESS, the table was reduced by TCRdb to in-frame sequences with V and J called. These copies leave out some clones; in studies compared against another copy, an unresolved V gene accounts for under half, and the cause of the remainder is not known. The sample table shows some 67,000 clones, and about 98% are seen once. The top ten hold about 0.16% of the sample. The sequencing sample was made of T cells isolated from PBMCs. The receptors come from a human donor in good health.

The genes are TRBV7-9 and TRBJ1-1; D gene ambiguous. V was pared by 1 base and J by 7 bases, with 7 bases between. Germline V lookup: CDR1 SEHNR, CDR2 FQNEAQ (reference sequence). The CDR3 covers 12 residues. CDR3 amino acids: CASSLVGSEAFF. The DNA for the CDR3 is TGTGCCAGCAGCTTAGTTGGGAGTGAAGCTTTCTTT.

The chain recombines TRBV4-1 with TRBJ2-5; 10 nucleotides align to TRBD2. From germline, CDR1 is MGHRA and CDR2 YSYEKL. The CDR3 extends over 16 amino acids. Trimming at V came to 3 bases and at J to 7 bases, leaving 11 bases not matched to a gene. CDR3 bases: TGCGCCAGCAGCCAGGAGCGGGGGGGCTTCGGTTGGACCCAGTACTTC. Translating gives CASSQERGGFGWTQYF.

The chain combines TRBV2 with TRBJ1-6; D gene uncertain. Trimming cost V 2 bases and J 9 bases, with 14 bases left between them. The germline V gene encodes CDR1 SNHLY and CDR2 FYNNEI. There are 15 residues in the CDR3. The DNA of the CDR3 is TGTGCCAGCAGTGAAATTCGGGATGAGGGTTCACCCCTCCACTTT. Protein sequence: CASSEIRDEGSPLHF.

The chain combines TRBV9 with TRBJ2-3; D is perhaps TRBD2 (6 bases). Trimming took 2 bases from V and 7 from J, leaving 26 bases between them. In germline, CDR1 is SGDLS, CDR2 YYNGEE. The CDR3 extends over 18 amino acids. In DNA form, the CDR3 reads TGTGCCAGCAGCGTGACCCACCTCCAGGGAGGAACACAACATACGCAGTATTTT. Amino acid sequence: CASSVTHLQGGTQHTQYF. Based on the CDR3 plus reference TRBV9 and TRBJ2-3, the full variable domain is DSGVTQTPKHLITATGQRVTLRCSPRSGDLSVYWYQQSLDQGLQFLIQYYNGEERAKGNILERFSAQQFPDLHSELNLSSLELGDSALYFCASSVTHLQGGTQHTQYFGPGTRLTVL.

A single count supports this clone. The rearrangement uses TRBV6-6 and TRBJ2-3; D may be TRBD2 (5 bases). This CDR3 spans 12 amino acids. The germline V gene has CDR1 MNHNY and CDR2 SVGAGI (reference sequence). The V gene lost 6 bases and the J gene lost 15 bases, with 19 bases spanning the gap. The CDR3 reads CASSRGSSPPYF. For the CDR3, the DNA is TGTGCCAGCAGCCGGGGTTCTTCCCCGCCTTATTTT.

The chain combines TRBV2 with TRBJ1-2, with D perhaps TRBD1 (6 bases). Germline assignment: CDR1 SNHLY and CDR2 FYNNEI. The ends were cut back, 7 bases at V and 8 bases at J, with 17 bases in the middle. The CDR3 consists of 13 residues. For the CDR3, the DNA is TGTGCCAGCATAGATCAGAACAGGGACGGCTACACCTTC. The encoded protein is CASIDQNRDGYTF.

V and J are TRBV2 and TRBJ2-6, with a possible D match to TRBD1 (6 bases). The CDR3 runs to 14 residues. Germline V gene data show CDR1 as SNHLY and CDR2 as FYNNEI. Deletions cut 8 bases from V and 0 bases from J, with 8 bases between. CDR3 bases: TGTGCCAGCGGACAGAGCTCTGGGGCCAACGTCCTGACTTTC. Translating gives CASGQSSGANVLTF.